One T cell receptor (beta chain) is described in this entry. Its antigen is currently unknown. The data stem from a study of T cell responses to AZD1222 COVID-19 vaccine. The study's findings and limits: Clonal diversity was possibly underestimated, and the donors were mostly white British, with more females.

Assay: immunoSEQ multiplex PCR; the TCRdb copy retains only in-frame clones and omits some. This sample carries about 30,000 clones, about 93% of them seen once, and the ten largest clones take more than 7%. After removal of 3 bases from V and 16 bases from J, the junction contained 6 bases not matched to a gene. The germline CDR1 and CDR2 sequences are LNHDA and SQIVND (reference sequence). CDR3 length: 11 amino acids. The clonotype was recovered from an adult in good health. This material consisted of peripheral blood, taken on day 0 of AZD1222 vaccination. The chain carries TRBV19 and TRBJ1-3; TRBD1 matches at 7 bases. CDR3 nucleotide sequence: TGTGCCAGTAGTATGACAGGGATTGAGTATTTT. Translating gives CASSMTGIEYF.